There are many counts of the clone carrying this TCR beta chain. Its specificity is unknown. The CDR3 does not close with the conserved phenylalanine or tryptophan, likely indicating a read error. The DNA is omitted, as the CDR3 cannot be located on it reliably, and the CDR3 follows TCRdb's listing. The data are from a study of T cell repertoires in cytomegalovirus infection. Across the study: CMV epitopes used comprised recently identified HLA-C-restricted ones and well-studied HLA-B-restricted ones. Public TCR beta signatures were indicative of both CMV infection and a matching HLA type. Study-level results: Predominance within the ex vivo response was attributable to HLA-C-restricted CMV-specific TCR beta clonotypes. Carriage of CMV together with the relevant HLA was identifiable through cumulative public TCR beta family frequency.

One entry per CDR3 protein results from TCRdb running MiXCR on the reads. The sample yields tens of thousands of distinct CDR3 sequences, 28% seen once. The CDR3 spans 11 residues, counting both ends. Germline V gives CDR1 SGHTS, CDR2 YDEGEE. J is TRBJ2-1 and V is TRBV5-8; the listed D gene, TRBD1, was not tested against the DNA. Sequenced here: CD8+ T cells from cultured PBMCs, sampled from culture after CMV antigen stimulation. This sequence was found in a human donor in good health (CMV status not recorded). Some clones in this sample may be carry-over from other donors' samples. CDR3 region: CASSLRTQFPL.